What follows are 21 T cell receptor beta chains derived from one specimen sequenced in a study of blood T cell repertoires in COVID-19. Here immunoSEQ multiplex PCR was the method, and the copy in TCRdb shows in-frame clones only, minus some. The data contain fewer than 150,000 clones, roughly 86% of them singletons. Material: peripheral blood. These receptors originate from a human donor in a cohort sampled during active COVID-19.

This chain connects TRBV5-1 to TRBJ1-3, with D perhaps TRBD1 (5 bases). Germline values: CDR1 SGHRS, CDR2 YFSETQ. The CDR3 sequence is 17 residues long. Trimming took 0 bases from V and 0 from J, leaving 13 bases between them. The CDR3: CASSLGGAASSGNTIYF. Here the CDR3 DNA reads TGCGCCAGCAGCTTGGGCGGGGCGGCCTCCTCTGGAAACACCATATATTTT.

Of note for this clone: At one boundary the junction diverges from the germline segment, which might be a read error. The identical CDR3 is also encoded by other nucleotide sequences in the sample. CDR3 in amino acids: CASSLAGHYNEQFF. CDR3 DNA: TGTGCCAGCAGCCTAGCGGGGCACTACAATGAGCAGTTCTTC. V and J are TRBV7-8 and TRBJ2-1; 9 bases agree with TRBD2. The germline V gene encodes CDR1 SGHVS and CDR2 FQNEAQ. CDR3 size: 14 residues.

The chain employs TRBV14 and TRBJ1-6; maybe TRBD1 (6 bases). The V gene lost 4 bases and the J gene lost 12 bases, with 13 bases spanning the gap. Germline-derived CDR1 and CDR2 are SGHDN and FVKESK. The CDR3 is 13 residues long. This CDR3 is CASSLTGREPLHF. The CDR3 DNA reads TGTGCCAGCAGCCTTACAGGGAGAGAACCCCTCCACTTT.

The genes are TRBV6-5 and TRBJ2-7; 8 bases are a match to TRBD1. Germline CDR1 reads MNHEY; CDR2 reads SVGAGI. The CDR3 totals 15 residues. V gave up 7 bases and J gave up 5 bases; unmatched junction bases: 13. The DNA for the CDR3 is TGTGCCAGCAATTTAAGAGCAGGGGGCAATAACGAGCAGTACTTC. Translating gives CASNLRAGGNNEQYF.

The V gene is TRBV7-2, the J gene TRBJ2-3; D possibly corresponds to TRBD2 (7 bases). Germline CDR1 is SGHTA and CDR2 is FQGNSA. Deletions cut 1 base from V and 4 bases from J, with 12 bases between. The CDR3 sequence is 15 residues long. The CDR3 bases are TGTGCCAGCAGCTTAGGAGGGGGGAGGGCAGATACGCAGTATTTT. This codes for CASSLGGGRADTQYF.

The chain's CDR3 is CASSPVPPGQGTEAFF. DNA for the CDR3: TGTGCCAGCTCACCCGTACCTCCCGGACAGGGGACTGAAGCTTTCTTT. The chain uses TRBV18 and TRBJ1-1; 9 bases agree with TRBD1. The trim removed 3 bases at V and 5 bases at J, leaving 10 bases unmatched. Per the germline V gene, CDR1 is KGHSH and CDR2 is LQKENI. The CDR3 totals 16 residues.

This clone occurred a few times. V and J are TRBV11-2 and TRBJ2-1; D is ambiguous. Looked up from germline, CDR1 is SGHAT and CDR2 is FQNNGV. The CDR3 runs to 14 residues. Between the trimmed V and J ends, which lost 5 bases and 0 bases, there was a span of 8 bases. The CDR3 region is CASSPFSSYNEQFF. For the CDR3, the DNA is TGTGCCAGCAGCCCGTTCAGCTCCTACAATGAGCAGTTCTTC.

The chain has TRBV3-1 (or the pseudogene TRBV3-2) and TRBJ1-6; D gene unclear. The V and J ends lost 4 bases and 8 bases respectively, with 15 bases between them. CDR1 and CDR2 (germline): LGHDT, YNNKEL (reference sequence). This CDR3 region has 15 residues. DNA of the CDR3: TGTGCCAGCAGCCCCTCTCGTGGCAGGTATTCACCCCTCCACTTT. Translation gives CASSPSRGRYSPLHF.

This sequence joins TRBV3-1 (or the pseudogene TRBV3-2) and TRBJ1-6; no definite D call. The germline V and J ends were trimmed by 1 base and 11 bases, with 9 bases remaining between them. The CDR3 covers 13 residues. Germline V gene data show CDR1 as LGHDT and CDR2 as YNNKEL (reference sequence). The CDR3 here is CASSQGGVPPLHF. The DNA of the CDR3 is TGTGCCAGCAGCCAAGGAGGAGTCCCACCCCTCCACTTT.

J is TRBJ1-1 and V is TRBV7-9, with 11 bases matching TRBD1. The CDR3 consists of 12 residues. Germline assignment: CDR1 SEHNR and CDR2 FQNEAQ (reference sequence). The trim removed 8 bases at V and 6 bases at J, leaving 2 bases unmatched. In DNA, the CDR3 is TGTGCCAGCGGGACAGGGGGAGCTGAAGCTTTCTTT. This gives the protein CASGTGGAEAFF.

The chain joins TRBV28 to TRBJ1-2, with 7 bases fitting TRBD1. Germline V lookup: CDR1 MDHEN, CDR2 SYDVKM. Trimming cost V 4 bases and J 4 bases; bases outside gene matches: 6. This CDR3 is built from 14 residues. CDR3 DNA: TGTGCCAGCAGTTCCCCGGGACAGTCCTATGGCTACACCTTC. Translation gives CASSSPGQSYGYTF.

The chain couples TRBV7-2 to TRBJ1-5; D unclear. The CDR3 consists of 13 residues. The V end lost 6 bases, the J end lost 1 base, and 7 bases lay between the germline ends. Germline loops: CDR1 SGHTA, CDR2 FQGNSA. The CDR3 coding sequence is TGTGCCAGCAGTCGAGGGAGCAATCAGCCCCAGCATTTT. It codes for CASSRGSNQPQHF.

The chain has TRBV6-1 and TRBJ2-2; tentative D call: TRBD2 (7 bases). The length of the CDR3 is 16 residues. Germline V gene data show CDR1 as MNHNS and CDR2 as SASEGT. Trimming stripped 4 bases from V and 4 bases from J, with 16 bases between. CDR3: CASSALGGRSTGELFF. CDR3 sequence (DNA): TGTGCCAGCAGTGCCTTGGGGGGGCGATCCACCGGGGAGCTGTTTTTT.

The J gene is TRBJ2-1, the V gene TRBV3-1 (or the pseudogene TRBV3-2); perhaps TRBD2 as D (6 bases). This CDR3 spans 14 amino acids. The germline CDR1 and CDR2 sequences are LGHDT and YNNKEL (reference sequence). V dropped 5 bases and J dropped 9 bases, with 17 bases sitting between them. The CDR3 nucleotides read TGTGCCAGCAGCTGGGGCTCGGGGGTGGGTGAGCAGTTCTTC. This encodes CASSWGSGVGEQFF.

The chain joins TRBV2 to TRBJ1-2; a possible D gene is TRBD1 (5 bases). Germline V CDR1 and CDR2: SNHLY, FYNNEI. V was clipped by 3 bases and J by 10 bases, with 24 bases between them. This CDR3 region has 16 residues. Written as DNA, the CDR3 is TGTGCCAGCAGTGAGGGGTCAGGGATTATGGTGTTGGTCTACACCTTC. Translation: CASSEGSGIMVLVYTF.

The gene calls are TRBV7-9 and TRBJ2-7, with D tentatively TRBD2 (6 bases). This CDR3 is built from 13 residues. Germline-derived CDR1 and CDR2 are SEHNR and FQNEAQ (reference sequence). Trimming took off 3 bases at V and 7 bases at J, with 13 bases between the two ends. The CDR3 loop is CASSFLVAGEQYF. The CDR3, as DNA: TGTGCCAGCAGCTTTCTTGTCGCGGGGGAGCAGTACTTC.

This clone was counted a single time. The J gene is TRBJ2-2, the V gene TRBV5-4; D remains ambiguous. Germline assignment: CDR1 SGHNT and CDR2 YYREEE (reference sequence). This CDR3 is built from 14 residues. V was trimmed by 0 bases and J by 3 bases, leaving 6 bases between them. The CDR3 spells CASSLVPDTGELFF. Written as DNA, the CDR3 is TGTGCCAGCAGCTTGGTCCCGGACACCGGGGAGCTGTTTTTT.

The rearrangement uses TRBV27 and TRBJ1-6; TRBD1 matches at 7 bases. With V trimmed by 3 bases and J by 2 bases, 4 bases remained unmatched. The germline V gene has CDR1 MNHEY and CDR2 SMNVEV (reference sequence). There are 16 residues in the CDR3. As DNA, the CDR3 is TGTGCCAGCAGTTTGAGACAGGGCCCCTATAATTCACCCCTCCACTTT. Protein: CASSLRQGPYNSPLHF.

This chain links TRBV7-3 with TRBJ2-2, with D perhaps matching TRBD2 (7 bases). Germline values: CDR1 SGHTA, CDR2 FQGTGA. The CDR3 runs to 14 residues. Trimming pared 2 bases from V and 4 bases from J, leaving 8 bases between. For the CDR3, the DNA is TGTGCCAGCAGCTTACGGGGGGCCACCGGGGAGCTGTTTTTT. The encoded protein is CASSLRGATGELFF. Combining the CDR3 with reference TRBV7-3 and TRBJ2-2 gives the whole variable domain GAGVSQTPSNKVTEKGKYVELRCDPISGHTALYWYRQSLGQGPEFLIYFQGTGAADDSGLPNDRFFAVRPEGSVSTLKIQRTERGDSAVYLCASSLRGATGELFFGEGSRLTVL.

CDR3 DNA sequence: TGTGCCAGCAGCGCAAGGCCGGGCTCTGGGGCCAACGTCCTGACTTTC. This encodes CASSARPGSGANVLTF. The V and J genes are TRBV11-2 and TRBJ2-6; D not resolved. The CDR3 is made up of 16 amino acids. V was clipped by 5 bases and J by 0 bases, with 11 bases between them. From germline, CDR1 is SGHAT and CDR2 FQNNGV.

This clone was counted once. The chain employs TRBV9 and TRBJ2-7; 8 nucleotides line up with TRBD2. The CDR3 loop spans 13 amino acids. J lost 4 bases, V lost 10 bases, and 10 bases had no gene match. Per the germline V gene, CDR1 is SGDLS and CDR2 is YYNGEE. The CDR3 protein is CAGPTSGCYEQYF. The CDR3 DNA follows: TGTGCCGGCCCAACTAGCGGATGTTACGAGCAGTACTTC.